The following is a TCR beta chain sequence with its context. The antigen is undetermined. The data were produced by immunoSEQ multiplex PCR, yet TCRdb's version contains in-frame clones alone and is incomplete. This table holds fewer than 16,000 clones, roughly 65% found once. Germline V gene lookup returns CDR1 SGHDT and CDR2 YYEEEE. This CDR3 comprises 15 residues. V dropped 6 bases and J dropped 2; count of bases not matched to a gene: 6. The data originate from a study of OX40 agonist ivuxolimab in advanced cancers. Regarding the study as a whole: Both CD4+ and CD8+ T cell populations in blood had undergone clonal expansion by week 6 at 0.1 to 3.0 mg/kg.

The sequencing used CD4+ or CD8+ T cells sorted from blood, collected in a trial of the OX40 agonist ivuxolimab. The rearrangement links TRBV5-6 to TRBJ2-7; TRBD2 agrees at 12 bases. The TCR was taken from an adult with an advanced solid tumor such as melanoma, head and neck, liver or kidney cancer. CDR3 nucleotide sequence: TGTGCCAGCAATAAAGGACTAGCGGGACCCTACGAGCAGTACTTC. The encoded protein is CASNKGLAGPYEQYF.